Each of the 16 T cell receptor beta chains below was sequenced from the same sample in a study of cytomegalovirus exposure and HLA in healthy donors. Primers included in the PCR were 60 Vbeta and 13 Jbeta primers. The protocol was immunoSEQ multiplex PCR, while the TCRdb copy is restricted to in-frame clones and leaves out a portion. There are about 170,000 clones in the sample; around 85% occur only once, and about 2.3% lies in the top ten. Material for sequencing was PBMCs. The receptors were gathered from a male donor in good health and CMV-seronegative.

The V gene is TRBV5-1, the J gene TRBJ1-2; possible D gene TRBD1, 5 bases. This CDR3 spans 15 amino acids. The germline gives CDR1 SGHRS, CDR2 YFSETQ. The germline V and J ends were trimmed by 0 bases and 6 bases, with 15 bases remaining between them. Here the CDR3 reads CASSLVQPLGDGYTF. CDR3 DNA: TGCGCCAGCAGCTTGGTACAGCCTTTAGGGGATGGCTACACCTTC.

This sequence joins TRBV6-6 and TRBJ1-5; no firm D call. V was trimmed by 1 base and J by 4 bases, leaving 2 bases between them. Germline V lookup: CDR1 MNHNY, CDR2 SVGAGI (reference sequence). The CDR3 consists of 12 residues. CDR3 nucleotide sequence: TGTGCCAGCAGTTACTTAAATCAGCCCCAGCATTTT. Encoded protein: CASSYLNQPQHF.

Here the CDR3 reads CASSITNAGELFF. The CDR3 DNA is TGTGCCAGCAGTATAACAAACGCCGGGGAGCTGTTTTTT. The rearrangement joins TRBV27 to TRBJ2-2, with D uncertain. Trimming cost V 5 bases and J 6 bases, with 10 bases left between them. Germline CDR1 and CDR2: MNHEY and SMNVEV (reference sequence). This CDR3 region has 13 residues.

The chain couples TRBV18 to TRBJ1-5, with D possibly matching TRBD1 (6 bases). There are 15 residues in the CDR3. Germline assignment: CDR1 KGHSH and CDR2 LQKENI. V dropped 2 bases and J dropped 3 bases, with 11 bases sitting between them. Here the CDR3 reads CASSPGRGNNQPQHF. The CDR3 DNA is TGTGCCAGCTCACCAGGCAGGGGCAACAATCAGCCCCAGCATTTT.

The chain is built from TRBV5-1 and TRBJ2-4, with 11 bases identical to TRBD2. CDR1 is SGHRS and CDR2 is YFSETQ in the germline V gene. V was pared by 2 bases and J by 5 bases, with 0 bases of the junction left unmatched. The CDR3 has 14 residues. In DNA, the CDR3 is TGCGCCAGCAGCTTACTAGCGGGGGAAAACATTCAGTACTTC. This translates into CASSLLAGENIQYF.

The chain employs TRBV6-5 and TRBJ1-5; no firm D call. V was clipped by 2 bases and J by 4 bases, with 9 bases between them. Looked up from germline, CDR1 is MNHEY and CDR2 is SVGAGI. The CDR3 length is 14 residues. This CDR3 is CASSYAGENQPQHF. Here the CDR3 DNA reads TGTGCCAGCAGTTACGCCGGGGAAAATCAGCCCCAGCATTTT.

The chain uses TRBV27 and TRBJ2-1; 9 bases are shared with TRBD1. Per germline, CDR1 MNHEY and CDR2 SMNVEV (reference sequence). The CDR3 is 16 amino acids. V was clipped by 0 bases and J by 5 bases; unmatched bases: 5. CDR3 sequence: CASSLSRGTGHNEQFF. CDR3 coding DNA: TGTGCCAGCAGTTTATCGAGGGGGACAGGGCACAATGAGCAGTTCTTC.

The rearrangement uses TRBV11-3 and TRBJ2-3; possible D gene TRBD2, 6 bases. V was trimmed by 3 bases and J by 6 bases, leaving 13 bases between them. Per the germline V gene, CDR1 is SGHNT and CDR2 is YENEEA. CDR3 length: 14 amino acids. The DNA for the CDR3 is TGTGCCAGCAGCTTGGGGTCGGGGGAGGATACGCAGTATTTT. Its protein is CASSLGSGEDTQYF.

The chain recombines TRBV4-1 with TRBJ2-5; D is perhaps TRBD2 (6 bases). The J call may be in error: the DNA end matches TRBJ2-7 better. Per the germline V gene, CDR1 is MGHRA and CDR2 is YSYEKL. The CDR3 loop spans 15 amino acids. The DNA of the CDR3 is TGCGCCAGCAGCCCCAGAGGACTATACTCCTACGAGCAGTACTTC. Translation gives CASSPRGLYSYEQYF.

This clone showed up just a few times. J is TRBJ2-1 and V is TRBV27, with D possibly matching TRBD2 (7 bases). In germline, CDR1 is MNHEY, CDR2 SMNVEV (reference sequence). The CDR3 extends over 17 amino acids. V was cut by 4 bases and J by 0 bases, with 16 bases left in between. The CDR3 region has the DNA TGTGCCAGCAGTTCTGGGGGGGGCCCCAGCTCCTACAATGAGCAGTTCTTC. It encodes CASSSGGGPSSYNEQFF.

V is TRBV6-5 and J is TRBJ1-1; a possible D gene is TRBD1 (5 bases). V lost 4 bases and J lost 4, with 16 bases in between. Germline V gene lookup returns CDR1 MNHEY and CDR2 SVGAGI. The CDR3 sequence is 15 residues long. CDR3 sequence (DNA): TGTGCCAGCAGTTCCCATTGGGGGGGTCGCACTGAAGCTTTCTTT. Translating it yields CASSSHWGGRTEAFF.

CDR3 coding DNA: TGTGCCAGCCAAATTCGGACTAGCGGCCAAGAGACCCAGTACTTC. It encodes CASQIRTSGQETQYF. The V call is TRBV5-4, the J call TRBJ2-5; 10 bases map to TRBD2. This CDR3 region has 15 residues. Trimming cost V 7 bases and J 1 base; bases outside gene matches: 7. CDR1 is SGHNT and CDR2 is YYREEE in the germline V gene (reference sequence).

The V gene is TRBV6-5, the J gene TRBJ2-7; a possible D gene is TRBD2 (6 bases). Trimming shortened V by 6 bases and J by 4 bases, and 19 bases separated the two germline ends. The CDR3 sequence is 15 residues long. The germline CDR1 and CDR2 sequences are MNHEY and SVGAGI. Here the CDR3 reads CASRLTILGGYEQYF. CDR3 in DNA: TGTGCCAGCAGACTCACTATTTTGGGGGGTTACGAGCAGTACTTC.

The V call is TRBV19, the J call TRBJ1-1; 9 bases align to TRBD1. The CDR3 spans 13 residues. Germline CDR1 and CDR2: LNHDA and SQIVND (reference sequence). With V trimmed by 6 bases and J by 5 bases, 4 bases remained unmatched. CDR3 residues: CASRGQGRTEAFF. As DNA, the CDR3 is TGTGCCAGTAGAGGACAGGGGAGGACTGAAGCTTTCTTT. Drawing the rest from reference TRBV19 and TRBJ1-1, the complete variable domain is DGGITQSPKYLFRKEGQNVTLSCEQNLNHDAMYWYRQDPGQGLRLIYYSQIVNDFQKGDIAEGYSVSREKKESFPLTVTSAQKNPTAFYLCASRGQGRTEAFFGQGTRLTVV.

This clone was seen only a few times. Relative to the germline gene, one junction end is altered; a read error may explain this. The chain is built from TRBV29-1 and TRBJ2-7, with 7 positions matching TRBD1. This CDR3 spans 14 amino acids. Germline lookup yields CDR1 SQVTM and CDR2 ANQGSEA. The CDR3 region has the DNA TGCAGCGTTAAAGAAAGTACAGGGGTTTACGAGCAGTACTTC. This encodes CSVKESTGVYEQYF.

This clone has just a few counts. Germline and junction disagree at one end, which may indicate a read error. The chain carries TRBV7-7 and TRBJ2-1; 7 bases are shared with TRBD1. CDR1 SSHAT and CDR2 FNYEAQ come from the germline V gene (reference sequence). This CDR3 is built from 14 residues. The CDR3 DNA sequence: TGTGCTAGCAGCACCGGGACAGAACCCAATGAGCAGTTCTTC. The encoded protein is CASSTGTEPNEQFF.